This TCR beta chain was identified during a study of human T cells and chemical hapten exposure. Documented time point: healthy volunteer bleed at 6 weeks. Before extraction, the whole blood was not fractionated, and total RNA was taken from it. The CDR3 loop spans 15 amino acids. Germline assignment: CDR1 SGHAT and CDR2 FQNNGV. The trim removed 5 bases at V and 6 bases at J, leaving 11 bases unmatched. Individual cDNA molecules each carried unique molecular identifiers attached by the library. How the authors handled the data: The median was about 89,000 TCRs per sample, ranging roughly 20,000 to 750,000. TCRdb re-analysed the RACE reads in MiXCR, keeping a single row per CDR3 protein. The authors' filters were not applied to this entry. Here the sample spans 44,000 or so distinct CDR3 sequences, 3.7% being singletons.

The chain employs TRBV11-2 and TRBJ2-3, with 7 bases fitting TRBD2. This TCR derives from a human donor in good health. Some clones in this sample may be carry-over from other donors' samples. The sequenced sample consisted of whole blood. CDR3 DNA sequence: TGTGCCAGCAGCCCCGGGGGAGGGGCACTGGATACGCAGTATTTT. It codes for CASSPGGGALDTQYF.